What follows are 26 T cell receptor beta chains derived from one specimen sequenced in a study of CD8 T cells in ankylosing spondylitis. Points from the study as a whole: A TCR beta motif of eight highly homologous variants appeared characteristic of ankylosing spondylitis blood.

No antigens are known for them. One entry per CDR3 protein results from TCRdb running MiXCR on the 5' RACE reads. The sample includes roughly 490,000 distinct CDR3 sequences, under 5.5% of them seen just once. Sequencing used blood, either unsorted or a sorted T cell fraction (not recorded which). These receptors all stem from a male donor with ankylosing spondylitis.

This clonotype was observed a few times. This chain connects TRBV6-1 to TRBJ2-7, with TRBD1 matching 9 bases. Unmatched junction bases numbered 10, after V lost 4 bases and J lost 6 bases. Germline V gene data show CDR1 as MNHNS and CDR2 as SASEGT. This CDR3 is built from 15 residues. CDR3: CASSGLGQGVGEQYF. CDR3 sequence (DNA): TGTGCCAGCAGTGGCCTGGGACAGGGTGTAGGCGAGCAGTACTTC.

In this sample, this clonotype turned up many times. The rearrangement uses TRBV7-9 and TRBJ1-1; D unresolved. V gave up 5 bases and J gave up 0 bases, with 7 bases separating them. CDR3 length: 13 residues. Per the germline V gene, CDR1 is SEHNR and CDR2 is FQNEAQ (reference sequence). CDR3: CASSPQVNTEAFF. CDR3 nucleotide sequence: TGTGCCAGCAGCCCTCAAGTGAACACTGAAGCTTTCTTT.

This clonotype appeared many times. The rearrangement uses TRBV5-1 and TRBJ1-1; 10 bases match TRBD1. The V segment lost 1 base and the J segment 0 bases; nucleotides outside the gene matches: 6. The CDR3 extends over 17 amino acids. CDR1 is SGHRS and CDR2 is YFSETQ in the germline V gene. For the CDR3, the DNA is TGCGCCAGCAGCTTGCGGGGACAGGGGTTCCTGAACACTGAAGCTTTCTTT. Amino acids: CASSLRGQGFLNTEAFF.

This clonotype was counted ten times or more. The chain recombines TRBV28 with TRBJ2-7; perhaps D is TRBD1 or TRBD2 (5 bases each). Germline CDR1 reads MDHEN; CDR2 reads SYDVKM. The CDR3 consists of 12 residues. Trimming removed 9 bases at V and 3 bases at J, with 12 bases between. CDR3 protein: CASRDGFYEQYF. The CDR3 DNA sequence: TGTGCCAGTCGGGACGGATTCTACGAGCAGTACTTC.

This chain links TRBV5-4 with TRBJ2-2; 11 nucleotides match TRBD2. J gave up 5 bases and V 2 bases, and 5 bases lay outside the gene matches. Per the germline V gene, CDR1 is SGHNT and CDR2 is YYREEE (reference sequence). The CDR3 has 16 residues. Here the CDR3 DNA reads TGTGCCAGCAGCTTAGCTAGCGGGAGGTATACCGGGGAGCTGTTTTTT. This sequence encodes CASSLASGRYTGELFF.

This clonotype was detected many times. This chain uses TRBV20-1 with TRBJ2-1; D tentatively fits TRBD1 or TRBD2 (5 bases each). The CDR3 sequence is 14 residues long. The ends were cut back, 3 bases at V and 9 bases at J, with 18 bases in the middle. CDR1 and CDR2 from the germline V gene are DFQATT and SNEGSKA (reference sequence). The CDR3 is CSASLVGPPGEQFF. The CDR3 DNA is TGCAGTGCTAGTTTGGTGGGACCTCCTGGTGAGCAGTTCTTC.

There are many counts of this clonotype. The genes are TRBV7-3 and TRBJ1-6, with 7 bases aligning to TRBD1. V dropped 6 bases and J dropped 6; count of bases not matched to a gene: 5. Germline-derived CDR1 and CDR2 are SGHTA and FQGTGA. The CDR3 is 14 residues long. CDR3 sequence: CASSRDSINSPLHF. The CDR3 DNA reads as TGTGCCAGCAGTCGGGACAGTATTAATTCACCCCTCCACTTT.

This clonotype has ten or more counts. The chain has TRBV5-1 and TRBJ2-3; D uncertain. The CDR3 length is 16 residues. The germline gives CDR1 SGHRS, CDR2 YFSETQ. V was clipped by 4 bases and J by 2 bases, with 17 bases between them. CDR3 nucleotides: TGCGCCAGCAGCCTACTGCACCGCCAGGACACAGATACGCAGTATTTT. Protein sequence: CASSLLHRQDTDTQYF.

The table lists this clonotype with many counts. This rearrangement joins TRBV10-3 to TRBJ2-5; 10 positions agree with TRBD1. Per the germline V gene, CDR1 is ENHRY and CDR2 is SYGVKD. Trimming at V came to 7 bases and at J to 1 base, leaving 6 bases not matched to a gene. The CDR3 consists of 15 residues. The CDR3 here is CAINPGQGPQETQYF. CDR3 DNA: TGTGCCATCAACCCGGGACAGGGGCCCCAAGAGACCCAGTACTTC.

This clonotype was counted only a few times. The rearrangement joins TRBV7-6 to TRBJ2-5, with D perhaps being TRBD1 or TRBD2 (5 bases each). The CDR3 is made up of 16 amino acids. V was shortened by 5 bases and J by 7 bases, with 23 bases between the two germline ends. Looked up from germline, CDR1 is SGHVS and CDR2 is FNYEAQ. DNA of the CDR3: TGTGCCAGCAGCCGAGGGGCCGCTATTGGGCAGGGGACCCAGTACTTC. Residues: CASSRGAAIGQGTQYF.

This clonotype showed up many times. The rearrangement uses TRBV12-3 or TRBV12-4 and TRBJ1-6; a possible D gene is TRBD1 (5 bases). This CDR3 is built from 14 residues. Deletions cut 2 bases from V and 7 bases from J, with 9 bases between. CDR3 in amino acids: CASSLTGINSPLHF. For the CDR3, the DNA is TGTGCCAGCAGTTTAACAGGAATCAATTCACCCCTCCACTTT.

This clonotype has ten or more counts. The chain employs TRBV20-1 and TRBJ1-1; TRBD1 might be the D (6 bases). CDR3 length equals 13 residues. CDR1 and CDR2 (germline): DFQATT, SNEGSKA (reference sequence). The V and J ends lost 4 bases and 7 bases respectively, with 16 bases between them. The CDR3 bases are TGCAGTGCTACTATTCGGACAGCCAATGAAGCTTTCTTT. It yields the protein CSATIRTANEAFF.

The chain carries TRBV2 and TRBJ1-3; D not resolved. The germline V gene has CDR1 SNHLY and CDR2 FYNNEI. CDR3 size: 15 residues. V was shortened by 6 bases and J by 0 bases, with 12 bases between the two germline ends. CDR3 loop: CASSPDGLSGNTIYF. The CDR3 DNA sequence: TGTGCCAGCAGCCCCGATGGGCTCTCTGGAAACACCATATATTTT. Based on the CDR3 plus reference TRBV2 and TRBJ1-3, the full variable domain is EPEVTQTPSHQVTQMGQEVILRCVPISNHLYFYWYRQILGQKVEFLVSFYNNEISEKSEIFDDQFSVERPDGSNFTLKIRSTKLEDSAMYFCASSPDGLSGNTIYFGEGSWLTVV.

This chain connects TRBV4-3 to TRBJ1-2; a possible D gene is TRBD1 (6 bases). CDR1 and CDR2 (germline): LGHNA, YSLEER. The CDR3 has 15 amino acids. V lost 2 bases and J 2 bases, leaving 12 bases between the germline ends. The DNA of the CDR3 is TGCGCCAGCAGCCAACTTCGGGGGACAAACTATGGCTACACCTTC. It codes for CASSQLRGTNYGYTF.

This clonotype was detected many times. The chain combines TRBV6-1 with TRBJ1-2, with D possibly being TRBD1 (5 bases). This CDR3 is built from 13 residues. CDR1 and CDR2 from the germline V gene are MNHNS and SASEGT. V was shortened by 6 bases and J by 3 bases, with 11 bases between the two germline ends. This chain's CDR3 is CASRGGVYYGYTF. The CDR3 DNA reads as TGTGCCAGCAGGGGGGGGGTGTACTATGGCTACACCTTC.

The sample holds many counts of this clonotype. V and J are TRBV6-5 and TRBJ2-3; D is unresolved. The V gene's germline CDR1 is MNHEY and CDR2 SVGAGI. The CDR3 extends over 12 amino acids. Trimming left V 7 bases short and J 6 bases short, with 11 bases between. The CDR3 is CASTNSPDTQYF. DNA for the CDR3: TGTGCCAGCACCAACAGCCCCGATACGCAGTATTTT.

This clonotype was seen repeatedly, ten times or more. The chain employs TRBV18 and TRBJ2-3; D is ambiguous. The V gene lost 4 bases and the J gene lost 2 bases, with 10 bases spanning the gap. From germline, CDR1 is KGHSH and CDR2 LQKENI. CDR3 length: 14 amino acids. The chain's CDR3 is CASSLGLYTDTQYF. The CDR3 DNA follows: TGTGCCAGCTCACTTGGTCTGTACACAGATACGCAGTATTTT.

This clonotype showed up many times. This chain joins TRBV20-1 and TRBJ1-2; no clear D. V shed 7 bases and J shed 4 bases, with 13 bases lying between them. The CDR3 is 12 amino acids. Germline V gives CDR1 DFQATT, CDR2 SNEGSKA (reference sequence). The CDR3 here is CSGLRRSYGYTF. CDR3 sequence (DNA): TGCAGTGGCCTCCGGAGGAGCTATGGCTACACCTTC.

Ten or more counts support this clonotype. The chain couples TRBV5-1 to TRBJ2-7, with TRBD1 identical over 10 bases. The V and J ends lost 2 bases and 7 bases, in that order; junction bases with no gene match: 9. The CDR3 runs 15 residues. CDR1 is SGHRS, CDR2 YFSETQ, per germline. In nucleotides, the CDR3 is TGCGCCAGCAGCTTTACCGGGACAGGGGATGGGGAGCAGTACTTC. Its translation is CASSFTGTGDGEQYF.

This clonotype was counted at least ten times. This chain links TRBV29-1 with TRBJ2-7, with TRBD1 as a possible D gene (5 bases). Per germline, CDR1 SQVTM and CDR2 ANQGSEA. The CDR3 has 14 residues. V gave up 3 bases and J gave up 6 bases, with 18 bases separating them. The DNA of the CDR3 is TGCAGCGTTGAGGCGCGCAGGGTGGGTATCGAGCAGTACTTC. Protein sequence: CSVEARRVGIEQYF.

This clonotype was recorded many times. The J gene is TRBJ1-5, the V gene TRBV20-1; tentatively, D is TRBD1 (5 bases). The V gene lost 6 bases and the J gene lost 0 bases, with 18 bases spanning the gap. CDR3 length: 16 residues. Germline V gene lookup returns CDR1 DFQATT and CDR2 SNEGSKA (reference sequence). CDR3 sequence (DNA): TGCAGTGCCGTACCCCTTACAGGAGATAGCAATCAGCCCCAGCATTTT. The encoded protein is CSAVPLTGDSNQPQHF.

The chain links TRBV9 to TRBJ1-3; D unclear. Trimming cost V 5 bases and J 4 bases, with 10 bases left between them. This CDR3 spans 13 amino acids. The germline V gene has CDR1 SGDLS and CDR2 YYNGEE. The CDR3 loop reads CASRPAGGNTIYF. The CDR3 DNA is TGTGCCAGCAGACCTGCGGGAGGAAACACCATATATTTT.

This clonotype was seen at least ten times. The chain uses TRBV11-2 and TRBJ2-7; D may be TRBD1 or TRBD2 (5 bases each). Germline CDR1 and CDR2: SGHAT and FQNNGV. The V gene lost 5 bases and the J gene lost 2 bases, with 13 bases spanning the gap. This CDR3 spans 14 amino acids. CDR3 protein: CASSVRDGAYEQYF. The CDR3 DNA reads TGTGCCAGCAGCGTGAGGGACGGAGCCTACGAGCAGTACTTC.

This clonotype was picked up many times. V is TRBV4-2 and J is TRBJ1-1; D may be TRBD1 (5 bases). CDR1 and CDR2 (germline): LGHNA, YNFKEQ. This CDR3 has 14 residues. Trimming pared 2 bases from V and 3 bases from J, leaving 10 bases between. The CDR3 loop reads CASSQYWGHTEAFF. CDR3 DNA: TGTGCCAGCAGCCAATATTGGGGACACACTGAAGCTTTCTTT.

In its sample, this clonotype was seen many times. V is TRBV5-1 and J is TRBJ2-7, with 9 positions matching TRBD2. CDR3 length: 14 amino acids. V lost 2 bases to trimming and J lost 3 bases; unmatched junction nucleotides: 3. Germline V gives CDR1 SGHRS, CDR2 YFSETQ. The CDR3: CASSFPSGNYEQYF. Here the CDR3 DNA reads TGCGCCAGCAGCTTCCCTAGCGGGAACTACGAGCAGTACTTC.

This clonotype has ten or more counts. The V call is TRBV20-1, the J call TRBJ1-5; tentatively, D is TRBD1 (5 bases). Trimming took off 0 bases at V and 6 bases at J, with 9 bases between the two ends. The length of the CDR3 is 13 residues. Germline loops: CDR1 DFQATT, CDR2 SNEGSKA (reference sequence). DNA for the CDR3: TGCAGTGCTAGAGAATCAGGGAGTCAGCCCCAGCATTTT. Its protein product is CSARESGSQPQHF.